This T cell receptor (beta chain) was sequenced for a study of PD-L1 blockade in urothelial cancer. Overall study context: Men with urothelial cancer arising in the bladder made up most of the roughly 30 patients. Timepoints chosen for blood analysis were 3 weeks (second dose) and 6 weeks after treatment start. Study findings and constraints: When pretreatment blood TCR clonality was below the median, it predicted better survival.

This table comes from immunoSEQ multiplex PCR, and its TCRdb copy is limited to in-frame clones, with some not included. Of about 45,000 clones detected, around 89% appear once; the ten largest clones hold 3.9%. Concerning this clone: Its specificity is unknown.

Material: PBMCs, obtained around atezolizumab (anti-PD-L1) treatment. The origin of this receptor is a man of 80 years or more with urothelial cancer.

The CDR3 DNA reads as TGTGCCATTAAGGACTACCCTAGAGAGCAGTACTTC. Encoded protein: CAIKDYPREQYF. V usage is TRBV28 and J usage is TRBJ2-7; possibly TRBD2 for D (6 bases). Germline V gene lookup returns CDR1 MDHEN and CDR2 SYDVKM. This CDR3 has 12 amino acids. V was clipped by 10 bases and J by 7 bases, with 17 bases between them.